This is a list of T cell receptor beta chains from one sample in a study of OX40 agonist ivuxolimab in advanced cancers. Sequencing used immunoSEQ multiplex PCR; TCRdb keeps in-frame clones, though not all of them. The table includes roughly 92,000 clones, 70% to 85% detected once. The sequenced sample was CD4+ or CD8+ T cells sorted from blood, obtained in a trial of the OX40 agonist ivuxolimab. These receptors originate from an adult with an advanced solid tumor such as melanoma, head and neck, liver or kidney cancer. The CDR3 runs from the conserved cysteine through the conserved F or W. A D gene is named only where the DNA matches it firmly. Only part of the rows carry a size: once, few, many, or a class if the clone is expanded.

d_call	j_call	cdr3_length	clone_size	v_call	cdr3_nt	cdr3_aa
-	TRBJ2-7	14	-	TRBV18	TGTGCCAGCTCACTGACCCGGGAACCCTACGAGCAGTACTTC	CASSLTREPYEQYF
-	TRBJ1-1	15	-	TRBV7-3	TGTGCCAGCAGCTTAAGTCACGGAGTGAACACTGAAGCTTTCTTT	CASSLSHGVNTEAFF
TRBD2	TRBJ2-7	15	-	TRBV7-9	TGTGCCAGCAGCTTAATGGGAGGGGAGGGCTACGAGCAGTACTTC	CASSLMGGEGYEQYF
-	TRBJ1-1	15	-	TRBV11-2	TGTGCCAGCAGCTTAGGTATTCGGGGTGGCACTGAAGCTTTCTTT	CASSLGIRGGTEAFF
TRBD2	TRBJ2-1	15	-	TRBV2	TGTGCCAGCAGTGAGGTGACTAGCGCAAACAATGAGCAGTTCTTC	CASSEVTSANNEQFF
-	TRBJ1-1	15	few	TRBV5-4	TGTGCCAGCAGCTTGGGAGGGCACCGGGACACTGAAGCTTTCTTT	CASSLGGHRDTEAFF
TRBD1	TRBJ2-1	15	-	TRBV19	TGTGCCAGTACCCCTGGGACAGGGGGTAGAAATGAGCAGTTCTTC	CASTPGTGGRNEQFF
TRBD1	TRBJ2-6	18	-	TRBV2	TGTGCCAGCAGTGCCCGGGACAGGGGGTCCTCTGGGGCCAACGTCCTGACTTTC	CASSARDRGSSGANVLTF
-	TRBJ1-1	13	-	TRBV7-2	TGTGCCAGCAGCGAAATAGGGACCACTGAAGCTTTCTTT	CASSEIGTTEAFF
-	TRBJ1-3	12	-	TRBV30	TGTGCCTGGACGGGCTCTGGAAACACCATATATTTT	CAWTGSGNTIYF
-	TRBJ2-5	14	-	TRBV5-1	TGCGCCAGCAGCTTGGGTACTAGCTCGGAGACCCAGTACTTC	CASSLGTSSETQYF
TRBD1	TRBJ2-3	14	once	TRBV6-5	TGTGCCAGCAGGCCGAGACAGGGGGCGGTTACGCAGTATTTT	CASRPRQGAVTQYF
-	TRBJ2-3	18	-	TRBV9	TGTGCCAGCAGCGTTGCCGGTGCCGGGGTCGATGGCACAGATACGCAGTATTTT	CASSVAGAGVDGTDTQYF
TRBD2	TRBJ2-7	19	-	TRBV7-9	TGTGCCAGCAGCTCCCCTCTGCGACTAGCGGGGGGAGACTTCTACGAGCAGTACTTC	CASSSPLRLAGGDFYEQYF
TRBD1	TRBJ1-2	14	-	TRBV6-5	TGTGCCAGCAAGCGGACAGGGGGGGACTATGGCTACACCTTC	CASKRTGGDYGYTF
-	TRBJ2-7	15	-	TRBV5-1	TGCGCCAGCAGCTTGAGTCCGGGCGCCTCCTACGAGCAGTACTTC	CASSLSPGASYEQYF
TRBD1	TRBJ1-5	15	few	TRBV30	TGTGCCTGGAGTATGGGACAGGGACCGTATCAGCCCCAGCATTTT	CAWSMGQGPYQPQHF
-	TRBJ1-5	14	-	TRBV19	TGTGCCAGTAGTATAACGGGGGGCAATCAGCCCCAGCATTTT	CASSITGGNQPQHF
-	TRBJ1-6	15	-	TRBV7-9	TGTGCCAGCAGCTTTCAAGACGGGTATAATTCACCCCTCCACTTT	CASSFQDGYNSPLHF
-	TRBJ2-1	17	-	TRBV4-3	TGCGCCAGCAGCCAAGATCTGAGGAGTTCGGGGGACAATGAGCAGTTCTTC	CASSQDLRSSGDNEQFF
-	TRBJ2-4	15	-	TRBV9	TGTGCCAGCAGCGTAGGAGCGCAAGCCAAAAACATTCAGTACTTC	CASSVGAQAKNIQYF
TRBD1	TRBJ1-2	14	-	TRBV19	TGTGCCAGTAGTGGCAGGGGGTACGGCTATGGCTACACCTTC	CASSGRGYGYGYTF
-	TRBJ2-5	17	-	TRBV19	TGTGCCAGTAGTATAAGGTGGCGGGAAAGGGCTCAAGAGACCCAGTACTTC	CASSIRWRERAQETQYF
-	TRBJ1-2	12	-	TRBV29-1	TGCAGCGTTGAGGACAGCAACTATGGCTACACCTTC	CSVEDSNYGYTF
-	TRBJ1-5	17	-	TRBV29-1	TGCAGCCGGAAGGACAGCCGACTCATTTATAGCAATCAGCCCCAGCATTTT	CSRKDSRLIYSNQPQHF
TRBD1	TRBJ1-2	14	-	TRBV19	TGTGCCAGTAGATGGACAGGAGCCAACTATGGCTACACCTTC	CASRWTGANYGYTF
-	TRBJ1-2	14	-	TRBV19	TGTGCCAGTAGTATGTCTCGGGGTTACGCTGGCTACACCTTC	CASSMSRGYAGYTF
-	TRBJ1-1	14	-	TRBV11-2	TGTGCCAGCAACGAACGGACGGAGAACACTGAAGCTTTCTTT	CASNERTENTEAFF
TRBD2	TRBJ2-2	16	-	TRBV10-3	TGTGCCATCAGTGAGCATAGCGGGAGCTGGGACGGGGAGCTGTTTTTT	CAISEHSGSWDGELFF
TRBD1	TRBJ1-1	17	-	TRBV10-3	TGTGCCATCAGTGACTCTCCGGGACAGGAGTCGAACACTGAAGCTTTCTTT	CAISDSPGQESNTEAFF
-	TRBJ1-4	15	few	TRBV7-8	TGTGCCAGCAGATTTCGGCAGGATGTTAATGAAAAACTGTTTTTT	CASRFRQDVNEKLFF
TRBD2	TRBJ2-1	16	-	TRBV19	TGTGCCAGTAGTATTATAGCGGGAGGGCCCTACAATGAGCAGTTCTTC	CASSIIAGGPYNEQFF
-	TRBJ2-2	14	-	TRBV5-1	TGCGCCAGCAGCACGGCAGGGAAACAAGGGGAGCTGTTTTTT	CASSTAGKQGELFF
-	TRBJ2-7	13	once	TRBV5-5	TGTGCCAGCAGCTCCCCGGGCCCCTACGAGCAGTACTTC	CASSSPGPYEQYF
-	TRBJ1-6	15	few	TRBV7-2	TGTGCCAGCAGCATACCCACAGGAGTTGGTTCACCCCTCCACTTT	CASSIPTGVGSPLHF
-	TRBJ1-1	13	once	TRBV4-1	TGCGCCAGCAGCCAACCGACAGACACTGAAGCTTTCTTT	CASSQPTDTEAFF
TRBD2	TRBJ2-3	17	once	TRBV4-1	TGCGCCAGCAGCCAACCTCTACTAGCGGGGGGGACAGATACGCAGTATTTT	CASSQPLLAGGTDTQYF
-	TRBJ2-2	13	-	TRBV5-1	TGCGCCAGCAGCTTTAAGAGCGGCGGGGAGCTGTTTTTT	CASSFKSGGELFF
-	TRBJ1-5	15	few	TRBV9	TGTGCCAGCAGCGTAGATGGGAATAGCAATCAGCCCCAGCATTTT	CASSVDGNSNQPQHF
-	TRBJ1-1	16	once	TRBV18	TGTGCCAGCTCACCGCTACAGGGAATGGAGTACACTGAAGCTTTCTTT	CASSPLQGMEYTEAFF
-	TRBJ2-1	15	-	TRBV6-5	TGTGCCAGCAGTTACGGGGGTCGATCAAACAATGAGCAGTTCTTC	CASSYGGRSNNEQFF
TRBD2	TRBJ2-7	15	-	TRBV19	TGTGCCAGTAGTATAACTAGCGGGGGAATCTACGAGCAGTACTTC	CASSITSGGIYEQYF